This T cell receptor (beta chain) is from a study of blood T cell repertoires in COVID-19. The count of this clone is one. This table comes from immunoSEQ multiplex PCR, and its TCRdb copy is limited to in-frame clones, with some not included. The sample comprises fewer than 130,000 clones, about 90% of which are singletons, and 4.5% to 5% rests with the top ten. This CDR3 has 16 amino acids. The TCR originated in a human donor in a cohort sampled during active COVID-19. Sequencing was carried out using peripheral blood. The rearrangement links TRBV21-1 to TRBJ2-1; the table names TRBD1, a call not compared with the DNA. TRBV21-1 is termed a pseudogene. This CDR3 is CASSNRRDRSYNEQFF. CDR3 DNA sequence: TGTGCCAGCAGCAATCGCCGGGACAGGTCCTACAATGAGCAGTTCTTC.